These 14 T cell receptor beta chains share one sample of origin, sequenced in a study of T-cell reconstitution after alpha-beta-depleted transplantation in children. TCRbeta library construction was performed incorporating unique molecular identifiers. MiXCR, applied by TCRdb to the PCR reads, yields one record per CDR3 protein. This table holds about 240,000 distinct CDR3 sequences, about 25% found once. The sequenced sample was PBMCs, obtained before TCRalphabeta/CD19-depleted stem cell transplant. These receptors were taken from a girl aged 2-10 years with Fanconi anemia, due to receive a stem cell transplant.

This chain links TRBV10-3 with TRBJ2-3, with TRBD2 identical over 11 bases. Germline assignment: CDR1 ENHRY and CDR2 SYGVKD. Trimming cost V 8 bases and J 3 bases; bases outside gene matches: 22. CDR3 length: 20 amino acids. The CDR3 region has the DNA TGTGCCATCCTTCCCGGGGGACCCACTAGCGGGGGTTCCGGGACAGATACGCAGTATTTT. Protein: CAILPGGPTSGGSGTDTQYF.

The CDR3: CASSPQTSAVRELFF. CDR3 DNA sequence: TGTGCCAGCAGCCCCCAGACTAGCGCAGTTAGGGAGCTGTTTTTT. The chain employs TRBV11-2 and TRBJ2-2, with TRBD2 matching over 8 bases. CDR1 is SGHAT and CDR2 is FQNNGV in the germline V gene. V gave up 5 bases and J gave up 9 bases; unmatched junction bases: 11. This CDR3 contains 15 residues.

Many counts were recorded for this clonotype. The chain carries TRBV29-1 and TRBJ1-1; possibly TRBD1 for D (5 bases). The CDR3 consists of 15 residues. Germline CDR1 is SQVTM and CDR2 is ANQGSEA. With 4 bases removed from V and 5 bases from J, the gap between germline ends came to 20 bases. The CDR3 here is CSVGGTTGFGTEAFF. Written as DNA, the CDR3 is TGCAGCGTTGGTGGGACTACGGGATTTGGGACTGAAGCTTTCTTT.

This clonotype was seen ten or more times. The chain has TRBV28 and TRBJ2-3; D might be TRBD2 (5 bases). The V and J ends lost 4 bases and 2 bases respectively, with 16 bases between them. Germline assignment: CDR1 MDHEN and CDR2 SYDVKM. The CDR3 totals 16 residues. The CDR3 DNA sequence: TGTGCCAGCAGTTGGGATCGACTAACTCTCACAGATACGCAGTATTTT. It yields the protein CASSWDRLTLTDTQYF.

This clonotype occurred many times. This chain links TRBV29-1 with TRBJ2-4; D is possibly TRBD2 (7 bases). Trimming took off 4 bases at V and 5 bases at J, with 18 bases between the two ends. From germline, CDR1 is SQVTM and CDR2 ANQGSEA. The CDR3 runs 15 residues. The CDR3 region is CSVALGGQSENIQYF. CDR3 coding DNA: TGCAGCGTTGCCCTGGGGGGGCAAAGCGAAAACATTCAGTACTTC.

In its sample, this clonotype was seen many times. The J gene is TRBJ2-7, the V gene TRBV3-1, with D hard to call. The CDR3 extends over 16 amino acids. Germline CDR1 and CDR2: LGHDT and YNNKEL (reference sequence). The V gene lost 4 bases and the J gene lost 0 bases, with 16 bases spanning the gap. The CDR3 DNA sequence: TGTGCCAGCAGCCCCGTAGACAAGACATACTCCTACGAGCAGTACTTC. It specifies CASSPVDKTYSYEQYF.

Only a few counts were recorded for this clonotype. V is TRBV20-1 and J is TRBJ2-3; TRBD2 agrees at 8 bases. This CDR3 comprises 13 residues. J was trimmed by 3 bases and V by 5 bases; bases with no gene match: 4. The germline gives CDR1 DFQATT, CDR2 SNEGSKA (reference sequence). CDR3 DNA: TGCAGTGCTCGGCGGGGGGCGACAGATACGCAGTATTTT. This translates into CSARRGATDTQYF.

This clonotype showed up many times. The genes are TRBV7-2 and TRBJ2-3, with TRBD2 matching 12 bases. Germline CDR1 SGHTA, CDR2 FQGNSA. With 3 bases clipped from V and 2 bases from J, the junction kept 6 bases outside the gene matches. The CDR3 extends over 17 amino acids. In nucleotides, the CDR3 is TGTGCCAGCAGCTTTAGGACTAGCGGGACGATCACAGATACGCAGTATTTT. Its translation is CASSFRTSGTITDTQYF.

The CDR3 nucleotides read TGCAGTGCGCGCGGGGCCTCGAACACTGAAGCTTTCTTT. Translating gives CSARGASNTEAFF. The genes are TRBV20-1 and TRBJ1-1, with D perhaps TRBD1 (5 bases). V was pared by 6 bases and J by 1 base, with 12 bases between. The CDR3 runs 13 residues. Looked up from germline, CDR1 is DFQATT and CDR2 is SNEGSKA (reference sequence).

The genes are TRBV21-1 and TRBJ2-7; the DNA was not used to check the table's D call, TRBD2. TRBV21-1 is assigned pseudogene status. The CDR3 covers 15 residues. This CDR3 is CASRETSGRSYEQYF. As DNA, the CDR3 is TGTGCCAGCAGAGAGACTAGCGGGAGAAGCTACGAGCAGTACTTC.

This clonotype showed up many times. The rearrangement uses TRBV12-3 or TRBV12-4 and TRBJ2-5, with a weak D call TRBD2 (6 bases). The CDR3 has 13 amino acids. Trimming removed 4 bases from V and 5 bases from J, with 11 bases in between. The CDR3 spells CASSSTRGETQYF. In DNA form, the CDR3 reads TGTGCCAGCAGTTCGACTAGAGGGGAGACCCAGTACTTC.

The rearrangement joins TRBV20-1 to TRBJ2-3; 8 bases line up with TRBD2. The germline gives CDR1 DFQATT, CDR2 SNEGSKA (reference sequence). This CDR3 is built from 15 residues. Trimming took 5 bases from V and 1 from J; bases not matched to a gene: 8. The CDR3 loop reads CSADTGGQGTDTQYF. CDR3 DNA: TGCAGTGCTGACACGGGGGGGCAGGGCACAGATACGCAGTATTTT.

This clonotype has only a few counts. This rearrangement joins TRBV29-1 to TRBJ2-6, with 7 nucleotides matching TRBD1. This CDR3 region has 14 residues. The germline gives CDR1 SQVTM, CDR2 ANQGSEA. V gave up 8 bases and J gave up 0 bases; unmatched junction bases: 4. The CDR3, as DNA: TGCAGCTTGACAGGGAACTCTGGGGCCAACGTCCTGACTTTC. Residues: CSLTGNSGANVLTF.

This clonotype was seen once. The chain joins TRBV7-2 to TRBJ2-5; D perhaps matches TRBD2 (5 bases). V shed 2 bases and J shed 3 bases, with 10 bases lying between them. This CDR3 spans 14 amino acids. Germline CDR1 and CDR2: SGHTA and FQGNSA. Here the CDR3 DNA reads TGTGCCAGCAGCTTATTCGGGGAAAAAGAGACCCAGTACTTC. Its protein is CASSLFGEKETQYF. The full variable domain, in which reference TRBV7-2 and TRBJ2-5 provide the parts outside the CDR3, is GAGVSQSPSNKVTEKGKDVELRCDPISGHTALYWYRQSLGQGLEFLIYFQGNSAPDKSGLPSDRFSAERTGGSVSTLTIQRTQQEDSAVYLCASSLFGEKETQYFGPGTRLLVL.